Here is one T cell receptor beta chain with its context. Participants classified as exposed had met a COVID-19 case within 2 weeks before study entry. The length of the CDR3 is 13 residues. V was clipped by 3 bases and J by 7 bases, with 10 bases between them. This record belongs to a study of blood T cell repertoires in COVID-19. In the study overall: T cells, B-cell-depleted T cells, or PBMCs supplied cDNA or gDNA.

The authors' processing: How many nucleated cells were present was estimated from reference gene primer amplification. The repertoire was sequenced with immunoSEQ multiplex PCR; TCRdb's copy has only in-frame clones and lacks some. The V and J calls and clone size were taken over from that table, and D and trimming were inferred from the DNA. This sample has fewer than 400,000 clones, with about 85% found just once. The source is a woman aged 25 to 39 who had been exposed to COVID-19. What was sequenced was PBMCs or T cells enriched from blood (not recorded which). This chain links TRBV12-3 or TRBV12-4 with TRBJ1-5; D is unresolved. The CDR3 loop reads CASSFEGKQPQHF. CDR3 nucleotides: TGTGCCAGCAGTTTTGAGGGTAAGCAGCCCCAGCATTTT.